The T cell receptor (beta chain) described here comes from a study of blood T cell repertoires in COVID-19. Some clones are missing from TCRdb's copy, which holds only in-frame ones; the method was immunoSEQ multiplex PCR. The table records 150,000 to 200,000 clones, 80% of them present only once. Clinical history as reported by participants underpinned cohort assignment. Shortly before study entry, within 2 weeks, exposed participants had met a COVID-19 case. The sequence was collected from a man between 60 and 75 years old who had been exposed to COVID-19. Sequencing input: PBMCs or T cells enriched from blood (not recorded which).

The CDR3 reads CASTEQANYGYTF. The CDR3, as DNA: TGTGCCAGTACCGAACAGGCTAACTATGGCTACACCTTC. V usage is TRBV19 and J usage is TRBJ1-2; D is perhaps TRBD1 (5 bases). From germline, CDR1 is LNHDA and CDR2 SQIVND (reference sequence). The ends were cut back, 7 bases at V and 0 bases at J, with 9 bases in the middle. The CDR3 loop spans 13 amino acids.